Below, 17 T cell receptor beta chains from the same sample are listed, as sequenced in a study of control samples from healthy donors and cancer patients. Assay: immunoSEQ multiplex PCR; the TCRdb copy retains only in-frame clones and omits some. The table shows about 120,000 clones, with 75% to 90% occurring only once. The sequencing sample was made of PBMCs. The receptors stem from a woman in her forties or fifties with colorectal cancer.

The V gene is TRBV7-8, the J gene TRBJ1-2, with D unresolved. V dropped 4 bases and J dropped 0 bases, with 12 bases sitting between them. CDR3 length equals 15 residues. Germline V gene sequence: CDR1 SGHVS, CDR2 FQNEAQ. Here the CDR3 DNA reads TGTGCCAGCAGCTCAAGGACGTTAGCTAACTATGGCTACACCTTC. It yields the protein CASSSRTLANYGYTF.

The gene calls are TRBV19 and TRBJ2-1; 8 bases are a match to TRBD2. Trimming cost V 7 bases and J 0 bases; bases outside gene matches: 5. The CDR3 covers 15 residues. Germline V CDR1 and CDR2: LNHDA, SQIVND (reference sequence). The CDR3, as DNA: TGTGCCAGTAAAAGCGGGAGAGGCTCCTACAATGAGCAGTTCTTC. Residues: CASKSGRGSYNEQFF. Together with reference TRBV19 and TRBJ2-1, the CDR3 gives the full variable domain: DGGITQSPKYLFRKEGQNVTLSCEQNLNHDAMYWYRQDPGQGLRLIYYSQIVNDFQKGDIAEGYSVSREKKESFPLTVTSAQKNPTAFYLCASKSGRGSYNEQFFGPGTRLTVL.

The chain links TRBV29-1 to TRBJ2-3, with 10 bases that match TRBD1. The J segment lost 3 bases and the V segment lost 7 bases, leaving 13 bases of the junction unmatched. The CDR3 runs 16 residues. Germline-derived CDR1 and CDR2 are SQVTM and ANQGSEA. DNA of the CDR3: TGCAGCGCCGGGGGGGGACAGGGGAAGATAACAGATACGCAGTATTTT. Protein: CSAGGGQGKITDTQYF.

This rearrangement joins TRBV18 to TRBJ2-7, with D unclear. Germline loops: CDR1 KGHSH, CDR2 LQKENI. The CDR3 extends over 13 amino acids. Trimming shortened V by 1 base and J by 6 bases, and 10 bases separated the two germline ends. CDR3 DNA: TGTGCCAGCTCACCACGTATGCCGTCCGAGCAGTACTTC. Residues: CASSPRMPSEQYF.

The chain is built from TRBV5-1 and TRBJ2-3; D uncertain. V lost 0 bases and J 1 base, leaving 6 bases between the germline ends. The CDR3 is 14 residues long. Germline assignment: CDR1 SGHRS and CDR2 YFSETQ. CDR3 sequence: CASSLDQGTDTQYF. The CDR3 DNA is TGCGCCAGCAGCTTGGACCAGGGCACAGATACGCAGTATTTT.

The chain joins TRBV6-6 to TRBJ1-1; 9 nucleotides agree with TRBD1. Germline V gene data show CDR1 as MNHNY and CDR2 as SVGAGI (reference sequence). The CDR3 length is 14 residues. V shed 7 bases, J shed 1 base, and the junction held 4 bases outside the gene matches. The CDR3 coding sequence is TGTGCCAGCACCCTGGGACAGGGGAACACTGAAGCTTTCTTT. Its translation is CASTLGQGNTEAFF.

This chain links TRBV5-6 with TRBJ2-3; D may correspond to TRBD1 or TRBD2 (5 bases each). The V and J ends lost 4 bases and 2 bases respectively, with 20 bases between them. There are 17 residues in the CDR3. Germline CDR1 and CDR2: SGHDT and YYEEEE. CDR3 bases: TGTGCCAGCAGCCGCCGGCTTGCAGGGACCGACACAGATACGCAGTATTTT. This gives the protein CASSRRLAGTDTDTQYF.

The count of this clone is one. The chain has TRBV6-5 and TRBJ1-6; TRBD1 agrees at 7 bases. This CDR3 has 14 amino acids. CDR1 MNHEY and CDR2 SVGAGI come from the germline V gene. The ends lost 0 bases at V and 10 bases at J; junction bases unmatched: 3. The CDR3 is CASSYSTGQSPLHF. CDR3 in DNA: TGTGCCAGCAGTTACTCGACAGGGCAATCACCCCTCCACTTT.

The CDR3 sequence: CASRPQGFEAFF. The CDR3, as DNA: TGTGCCAGCAGGCCCCAGGGGTTTGAAGCTTTCTTT. J is TRBJ1-1 and V is TRBV7-9; D may be TRBD1 (6 bases). Germline V gives CDR1 SEHNR, CDR2 FQNEAQ (reference sequence). This CDR3 contains 12 residues. V was trimmed by 6 bases and J by 7 bases, leaving 12 bases between them.

The chain employs TRBV4-1 and TRBJ1-2; D possibly corresponds to TRBD1 (6 bases). The CDR3 is 15 residues long. Germline V gene lookup returns CDR1 MGHRA and CDR2 YSYEKL. V dropped 4 bases and J dropped 4 bases, with 16 bases sitting between them. The CDR3 reads CASSPYRELGYGYTF. The CDR3 nucleotides read TGCGCCAGCAGCCCATACAGGGAGTTGGGCTATGGCTACACCTTC.

The J gene is TRBJ2-3, the V gene TRBV5-4; D is uncertain. The CDR3 covers 15 residues. The ends were cut back, 5 bases at V and 3 bases at J, with 16 bases in the middle. Germline lookup yields CDR1 SGHNT and CDR2 YYREEE (reference sequence). The DNA for the CDR3 is TGTGCCAGCAGTCGTCATAAGGGAAGTACAGATACGCAGTATTTT. It yields the protein CASSRHKGSTDTQYF.

Worth noting for this clone: One end of the junction is discordant with germline, which a read error may explain. The rearrangement joins TRBV7-7 to TRBJ2-2; D unclear. Germline CDR1 reads SSHAT; CDR2 reads FNYEAQ (reference sequence). CDR3 size: 19 residues. DNA for the CDR3: TGTGCTAGCAGCTTTACCCAAGGGCAGACCAACGCGAACACCGGGGAGCTGTTTTTT. Its protein is CASSFTQGQTNANTGELFF.

This rearrangement joins TRBV5-1 to TRBJ2-3; D unclear. Germline V CDR1 and CDR2: SGHRS, YFSETQ. Between the trimmed V and J ends, which lost 3 bases and 1 base, there was a span of 9 bases. The CDR3 spans 14 residues. This CDR3 reads CASSSWDGTDTQYF. The CDR3 region has the DNA TGCGCCAGCAGCTCCTGGGATGGCACAGATACGCAGTATTTT.

Worth noting for this clone: The junction shows a germline mismatch at one end, possibly a read error. Other DNA sequences within the sample encode an identical CDR3. This rearrangement joins TRBV11-2 to TRBJ2-3; 7 bases line up with TRBD2. Per the germline V gene, CDR1 is SGHAT and CDR2 is FQNNGV. The CDR3 loop spans 13 amino acids. The CDR3 sequence is CASSRGVRDTQYF. The CDR3 bases are TGTGCTAGCAGCCGGGGGGTGCGAGATACGCAGTATTTT.

The chain joins TRBV28 to TRBJ2-1; 11 positions agree with TRBD1. The CDR3 is 16 residues long. The J segment lost 8 bases and the V segment lost 2 bases, leaving 8 bases of the junction unmatched. Germline CDR1 and CDR2: MDHEN and SYDVKM. The CDR3 here is CASSLTSGQGDYEQFF. Written as DNA, the CDR3 is TGTGCCAGCAGTTTAACCTCGGGACAGGGGGACTATGAGCAGTTCTTC.

This sequence joins TRBV19 and TRBJ2-3; D call uncertain. Trimming removed 7 bases at V and 0 bases at J, with 8 bases between. This CDR3 contains 13 residues. Per germline, CDR1 LNHDA and CDR2 SQIVND (reference sequence). CDR3 coding DNA: TGTGCCAGTAACAATAAAAGCACAGATACGCAGTATTTT. Translation gives CASNNKSTDTQYF.

The gene calls are TRBV29-1 and TRBJ1-2, with TRBD1 identical over 7 bases. This CDR3 comprises 15 residues. V lost 2 bases, J lost 5 bases, and 11 bases stayed unmatched. Germline lookup yields CDR1 SQVTM and CDR2 ANQGSEA. This chain's CDR3 is CSVESAGTVKYGYTF. CDR3 in DNA: TGCAGCGTTGAAAGCGCCGGGACAGTGAAGTATGGCTACACCTTC.